The TCR beta chain described here comes from a study of T cell responses to AZD1222 COVID-19 vaccine. Findings of the study overall: Donors were largely white British and mainly female; clonal diversity was possibly underestimated.

Sequenced by immunoSEQ multiplex PCR; TCRdb stores in-frame clones only, minus some. Here the sample spans 26,000 or so clones, about nine tenths being singletons. With V trimmed by 0 bases and J by 0 bases, 0 bases remained unmatched. Germline V gene lookup returns CDR1 KGHDR and CDR2 SFDVKD. CDR3 length: 16 amino acids. Pooling of second doses given at about 4 or about 12 weeks was done. This clone was seen a handful of times. Its antigen is unidentified. This specimen consisted of peripheral blood, obtained 28 days after the second AZD1222 dose. The chain has TRBV24-1 and TRBJ2-5; 10 bases fit TRBD2. This TCR was sampled from an adult who received the AZD1222 COVID-19 vaccine. CDR3 nucleotides: TGTGCCACCAGTGATTTGCTAGCGGGGGACCAAGAGACCCAGTACTTC. It translates to CATSDLLAGDQETQYF.